The clone carrying this T cell receptor (beta chain) has just a few counts. V lost 11 bases to trimming and J lost 6 bases; unmatched junction nucleotides: 10. The CDR3 sequence is 13 residues long. Germline CDR1 and CDR2: MNHEY and SVGEGT. A second roughly 7 to 11 cycle PCR used barcoded and J-beta primers. MiXCR, run by TCRdb on the 5' RACE reads, gives a single entry per CDR3 protein. This sample has about 290,000 distinct CDR3 sequences, with 25% to 30% found just once. The sample originates from a study of blood T cells in healthy people across ages. Background on the study: There was about one barcoded beta molecule captured by template switching per two T cells.

This chain joins TRBV6-2 or TRBV6-3 and TRBJ2-4; 7 positions agree with TRBD1. Sample: blood. The sequence was collected from a woman between 65 and 79 years old in good health. The DNA of the CDR3 is TGTGCCGGCTCAACAGGGGAAGGAAACATTCAGTACTTC. Its translation: CAGSTGEGNIQYF.